Following are 11 T cell receptor beta chains from one sample sequenced in a study of CD8+ T cells in alopecia areata. The authors extracted RNA and reverse transcribed it into cDNA as the sequencing template. Data came from immunoSEQ multiplex PCR; TCRdb stores just in-frame clones and leaves some out. The sample yields some 190,000 clones, about half seen once. Treatment described: oral pan-JAK inhibitor, 5-10 mg twice daily. The sample was CD8+ T cells sorted from blood, taken at roughly week 52, from a patient treated with tofacitinib. The origin of the receptors is a human donor with alopecia areata.

The V call is TRBV30, the J call TRBJ2-7; D gene uncertain. The V end lost 0 bases, the J end lost 3 bases, and 6 bases lay between the germline ends. This CDR3 is built from 12 residues. Germline assignment: CDR1 GTSNPN and CDR2 SVGIG (reference sequence). The CDR3 reads CAWSVSFYEQYF. The CDR3 DNA reads TGTGCCTGGAGTGTTTCCTTCTACGAGCAGTACTTC.

The chain joins TRBV30 to TRBJ1-1, with D perhaps matching TRBD1 (5 bases). The germline V gene encodes CDR1 GTSNPN and CDR2 SVGIG (reference sequence). The CDR3 is 13 residues long. V was clipped by 4 bases and J by 4 bases, with 13 bases between them. Here the CDR3 DNA reads TGTGCCTGGACTTCCCAAGGGGCCACTGAAGCTTTCTTT. Protein product: CAWTSQGATEAFF.

This sequence joins TRBV7-6 and TRBJ2-7; D ambiguous. This CDR3 contains 13 residues. V dropped 5 bases and J dropped 4 bases, with 12 bases sitting between them. Germline V gives CDR1 SGHVS, CDR2 FNYEAQ. CDR3 loop: CASSLGTGYEQYF. Written as DNA, the CDR3 is TGTGCCAGCAGCCTCGGCACCGGATACGAGCAGTACTTC. The variable domain in full, with the rest retrieved from reference TRBV7-6 and TRBJ2-7, is GAGVSQSPRYKVTKRGQDVALRCDPISGHVSLYWYRQALGQGPEFLTYFNYEAQQDKSGLPNDRFSAERPEGSISTLTIQRTEQRDSAMYRCASSLGTGYEQYFGPGTRLTVT.

V usage is TRBV6-5 and J usage is TRBJ1-2; a weak D match, TRBD1 (5 bases). V lost 2 bases, J lost 4 bases, and 8 bases lay in between. The CDR3 length is 13 residues. Germline lookup yields CDR1 MNHEY and CDR2 SVGAGI. The CDR3, as DNA: TGTGCCAGCAGTTACGACAGAGCCTATGGCTACACCTTC. Translation gives CASSYDRAYGYTF.

This clone was counted a single time. V gene TRBV29-1 combines with J gene TRBJ2-7; possible D gene TRBD2, 5 bases. Germline V gene data show CDR1 as SQVTM and CDR2 as ANQGSEA. CDR3 length: 15 residues. Trimming took 1 base from V and 2 from J, leaving 15 bases between them. The CDR3 region has the DNA TGCAGCGTTGAAGGTAGCGATCATAGTCCCTACGAGCAGTACTTC. Amino acid sequence: CSVEGSDHSPYEQYF.

CDR3 loop: CSVDDTGGLLYGYTF. CDR3 sequence (DNA): TGCAGCGTTGATGATACAGGGGGCTTACTCTATGGCTACACCTTC. The chain recombines TRBV29-1 with TRBJ1-2; 9 positions match TRBD1. J gave up 4 bases and V 3 bases, and 9 bases lay outside the gene matches. Germline V CDR1 and CDR2: SQVTM, ANQGSEA. CDR3 length equals 15 residues.

The chain uses TRBV2 and TRBJ1-4, with 9 nucleotides matching TRBD1. This CDR3 region has 15 residues. The junction had 3 bases not matched to a gene; V was cut back by 1 base and J by 6 bases. Per germline, CDR1 SNHLY and CDR2 FYNNEI. CDR3 DNA: TGTGCCAGCAGTGAAGATAGGACAGGGGATGAAAAACTGTTTTTT. The encoded protein is CASSEDRTGDEKLFF.

The chain carries TRBV27 and TRBJ2-1, with 8 bases that match TRBD2. Trimming took 2 bases from V and 6 from J; bases not matched to a gene: 3. The germline gives CDR1 MNHEY, CDR2 SMNVEV (reference sequence). There are 14 residues in the CDR3. The CDR3 DNA reads TGTGCCAGCAGTTTAGGGACTAGGCTCAATGAGCAGTTCTTC. Protein sequence: CASSLGTRLNEQFF.

The chain carries TRBV25-1 and TRBJ2-7; 9 bases match TRBD1. V trimming: 6 bases; J trimming: 0 bases; junction bases outside the gene matches: 6. CDR3 size: 15 residues. The germline V gene encodes CDR1 MGHDK and CDR2 SYGVNS. The CDR3 spells CASRKQGASSYEQYF. CDR3 coding DNA: TGTGCCAGCAGAAAACAGGGGGCGAGCTCCTACGAGCAGTACTTC.

The chain combines TRBV7-8 with TRBJ1-2; a possible D gene is TRBD1 (5 bases). Trimming cost V 3 bases and J 6 bases, with 11 bases left between them. The CDR3 has 13 residues. Germline lookup yields CDR1 SGHVS and CDR2 FQNEAQ. This CDR3 is CASSLIRENGYTF. The CDR3 DNA is TGTGCCAGCAGCTTGATCAGGGAAAATGGCTACACCTTC. Full variable domain (missing parts from reference TRBV7-8 and TRBJ1-2): GAGVSQSPRYKVAKRGQDVALRCDPISGHVSLFWYQQALGQGPEFLTYFQNEAQLDKSGLPSDRFFAERPEGSVSTLKIQRTQQEDSAVYLCASSLIRENGYTFGSGTRLTVV.

About this clone itself: The junction shows a germline mismatch at one end, possibly a read error. The rearrangement joins TRBV15 to TRBJ2-7, with TRBD2 as a possible D gene (7 bases). Germline assignment: CDR1 LNHNV and CDR2 YYDKDF (reference sequence). The CDR3 covers 14 residues. The CDR3 loop is CATSNPGQLREVDF. CDR3 nucleotides: TGTGCCACCAGCAACCCAGGACAGCTCCGGGAGGTGGACTTC. The entire variable domain, with the rest obtained from reference TRBV15 and TRBJ2-7, is as follows: DAMVIQNPRYQVTQFGKPVTLSCSQTLNHNVMYWYQQKSSQAPKLLFHYYDKDFNNEADTPDNFQSRRPNTSFCFLDIRSPGLGDTAMYLCATSNPGQLREVDFGPGTRLTVT.